A single T cell receptor (beta chain) is shown here with its context. The antigen remains undetermined. The CDR3 is made up of 13 amino acids. CDR1 SGHTA and CDR2 FQGTGA come from the germline V gene. After removal of 3 bases from V and 5 bases from J, the junction contained 2 bases not matched to a gene. The entry originates in a study of a mutant IDH1 vaccine in newly diagnosed glioma. For the study at large: Most patients had radiochemotherapy with temozolomide before enrollment; others had one alone. Held at week 35, visit V12 was the safety follow-up, and visit V13 followed at week 47.

The repertoire was sequenced with immunoSEQ multiplex PCR; TCRdb's copy has only in-frame clones and lacks some. The repertoire holds about 85,000 clones, roughly 89% seen once, with 0.77% in the top ten. Sample time point: week 47, end of study. Alongside topical imiquimod, each dose of vaccine comprised 300 ug of mutant IDH1 20-mer peptide. The receptor was derived from a woman aged 50 to 60 with glioma. The rearrangement joins TRBV7-3 to TRBJ2-3, with 7 bases lining up with TRBD2. The source material was PBMCs, sampled from a glioma patient whose treatment included an IDH1 peptide vaccine. This chain's CDR3 is CASSLAGEDTQYF. CDR3 sequence (DNA): TGTGCCAGCAGCTTGGCGGGAGAAGATACGCAGTATTTT.